A single sample is the source of the 17 T cell receptor beta chains below, sequenced in a study of shared clonotypes between healthy human individuals. TCRdb's table, derived via immunoSEQ multiplex PCR, lists solely in-frame clones and lacks some. The sample comprises roughly 400,000 clones, roughly 96% of which are singletons, and approximately 0.32% rests with the top ten. Source material: memory CD8+ T cells sorted from blood. Subset defined: CD45RO+ cells pooled with CCR7-negative TemRA cells. Receptors were obtained from a man aged 25 to 40 in good health.

This clone was detected only once. This rearrangement joins TRBV18 to TRBJ2-7; 11 bases map to TRBD2. Trimming cost V 6 bases and J 1 base; bases outside gene matches: 2. Germline lookup yields CDR1 KGHSH and CDR2 LQKENI. The CDR3 is 14 residues long. The CDR3 bases are TGTGCCAGCTCGCGACTAGCGGGATCCTACGAGCAGTACTTC. Translating it yields CASSRLAGSYEQYF.

The rearrangement links TRBV5-1 to TRBJ2-7; TRBD1 or TRBD2 may be the D gene (7 bases each). CDR3 length: 16 amino acids. Germline lookup yields CDR1 SGHRS and CDR2 YFSETQ. The V end lost 5 bases, the J end lost 2 bases, and 20 bases lay between the germline ends. The chain's CDR3 is CASRPPGGVRAYEQYF. The DNA for the CDR3 is TGCGCCAGCAGACCCCCAGGGGGGGTTCGGGCCTACGAGCAGTACTTC.

J is TRBJ2-7 and V is TRBV6-5, with TRBD1 matching over 9 bases. The V gene end was trimmed by 2 bases and the J gene end by 8 bases; junction bases not matched to a gene: 10. CDR1 MNHEY and CDR2 SVGAGI come from the germline V gene. This CDR3 contains 15 residues. The chain's CDR3 is CASSYTDRGRGKQYF. CDR3 sequence (DNA): TGTGCCAGCAGTTACACAGACAGGGGGAGGGGGAAGCAGTACTTC.

CDR3 residues: CASSLPSTRGGRNQPQHF. CDR3 in DNA: TGTGCCAGCAGTTTACCTTCCACCAGGGGCGGACGGAATCAGCCCCAGCATTTT. The rearrangement links TRBV28 to TRBJ1-5, with D tentatively TRBD1 (6 bases). V was pared by 2 bases and J by 4 bases, with 21 bases between. Germline V gene data show CDR1 as MDHEN and CDR2 as SYDVKM. The CDR3 runs 18 residues.

The chain couples TRBV28 to TRBJ2-7; TRBD1 matches at 10 bases. Germline CDR1 and CDR2: MDHEN and SYDVKM. This CDR3 contains 15 residues. V lost 4 bases, J lost 5 bases, and 8 bases stayed unmatched. The CDR3: CASSSPGTGVDEQYF. CDR3 nucleotide sequence: TGTGCCAGCAGTTCCCCGGGGACAGGGGTGGACGAGCAGTACTTC.

The DNA for the CDR3 is TGCAGCGGTATTTGGGGAGGCAAGAACACTGAAGCTTTCTTT. This translates into CSGIWGGKNTEAFF. The V call is TRBV29-1, the J call TRBJ1-1, with D unresolved. CDR3 size: 14 residues. V was clipped by 7 bases and J by 1 base, with 16 bases between them. Per the germline V gene, CDR1 is SQVTM and CDR2 is ANQGSEA.

DNA of the CDR3: TGTGCCAGCAACCATCTAGCGATGCCCGCCATTGAGCAGTTCTTC. Its translation is CASNHLAMPAIEQFF. V gene TRBV2 combines with J gene TRBJ2-1, with D tentatively TRBD2 (6 bases). Trimming took 7 bases from V and 9 from J, leaving 22 bases between them. The CDR3 consists of 15 residues. CDR1 and CDR2 from the germline V gene are SNHLY and FYNNEI.

The chain has TRBV4-1 and TRBJ2-6; TRBD1 matches at 8 bases. The CDR3 spans 17 residues. The ends lost 0 bases at V and 2 bases at J; junction bases unmatched: 3. The germline V gene encodes CDR1 MGHRA and CDR2 YSYEKL. The chain's CDR3 is CASSQERTGTGANVLTF. DNA for the CDR3: TGCGCCAGCAGCCAAGAACGGACAGGGACTGGGGCCAACGTCCTGACTTTC.

The CDR3 DNA is TGTGCCAGCAGCCCCAGGGGAAACACCATATATTTT. Its translation is CASSPRGNTIYF. This sequence joins TRBV7-2 and TRBJ1-3, with unresolved D. This CDR3 contains 12 residues. CDR1 SGHTA and CDR2 FQGNSA come from the germline V gene. Trimming removed 5 bases at V and 4 bases at J, with 6 bases between. The whole variable domain, filled in from reference TRBV7-2 and TRBJ1-3, reads GAGVSQSPSNKVTEKGKDVELRCDPISGHTALYWYRQSLGQGLEFLIYFQGNSAPDKSGLPSDRFSAERTGGSVSTLTIQRTQQEDSAVYLCASSPRGNTIYFGEGSWLTVV.

The chain has TRBV7-9 and TRBJ2-3; 10 bases match TRBD2. The J segment lost 6 bases and the V segment lost 5 bases, leaving 11 bases of the junction unmatched. This CDR3 spans 16 amino acids. CDR1 is SEHNR, CDR2 FQNEAQ, per germline (reference sequence). The CDR3: CASSQVGGAGGDTQYF. Written as DNA, the CDR3 is TGTGCCAGCAGCCAGGTCGGGGGAGCGGGAGGGGATACGCAGTATTTT. The full variable domain, with the rest looked up from reference TRBV7-9 and TRBJ2-3, is DTGVSQNPRHKITKRGQNVTFRCDPISEHNRLYWYRQTLGQGPEFLTYFQNEAQLEKSRLLSDRFSAERPKGSFSTLEIQRTEQGDSAMYLCASSQVGGAGGDTQYFGPGTRLTVL.

The sample holds one count of this clone. The rearrangement uses TRBV15 and TRBJ2-3; no clear D gene. V lost 1 base, J lost 2 bases, and 10 bases lay in between. CDR3 size: 15 residues. Germline V gene data show CDR1 as LNHNV and CDR2 as YYDKDF (reference sequence). Written as DNA, the CDR3 is TGTGCCACCAGCAGAGGTTTCCCAAACACAGATACGCAGTATTTT. Translated: CATSRGFPNTDTQYF.

This chain links TRBV28 with TRBJ2-7; perhaps D is TRBD1 or TRBD2 (5 bases each). The CDR3 length is 12 residues. Germline V CDR1 and CDR2: MDHEN, SYDVKM. V lost 7 bases, J lost 2 bases, and 9 bases lay in between. The CDR3 coding sequence is TGTGCCAGCAACGGGGCCACCTACGAGCAGTACTTC. It codes for CASNGATYEQYF.

This rearrangement joins TRBV10-3 to TRBJ2-1, with D unresolved. Germline loops: CDR1 ENHRY, CDR2 SYGVKD. The V gene lost 2 bases and the J gene lost 6 bases, with 14 bases spanning the gap. The length of the CDR3 is 15 residues. CDR3 in DNA: TGTGCCATCAGTGAGGAGGCCCGACTCCCCAATGAGCAGTTCTTC. Encoded protein: CAISEEARLPNEQFF.

This clone has a single count. The chain carries TRBV2 and TRBJ2-1; D may be TRBD1 (6 bases). This CDR3 is 15 amino acids long. Trimming removed 7 bases at V and 1 base at J, with 14 bases between. The germline V gene has CDR1 SNHLY and CDR2 FYNNEI. CDR3 in DNA: TGTGCCAGCACCCAGGTCCAGGGGTCCTACAATGAGCAGTTCTTC. This translates into CASTQVQGSYNEQFF.

The chain is built from TRBV19 and TRBJ1-5; D gene uncertain. CDR1 is LNHDA, CDR2 SQIVND, per germline (reference sequence). The CDR3 runs 15 residues. Trimming left V 3 bases short and J 2 bases short, with 11 bases between. The CDR3 spells CASSMRQAGNQPQHF. CDR3 sequence (DNA): TGTGCCAGTAGTATGAGGCAGGCGGGCAATCAGCCCCAGCATTTT.

The J gene is TRBJ2-1, the V gene TRBV7-2, with D possibly TRBD2 on 6 matching bases. The CDR3 has 17 amino acids. The V gene's germline CDR1 is SGHTA and CDR2 FQGNSA. V was clipped by 1 base and J by 2 bases, with 15 bases between them. In DNA, the CDR3 is TGTGCCAGCAGCTTAGGAATTACTAGCTACACCTACAATGAGCAGTTCTTC. This gives the protein CASSLGITSYTYNEQFF.

This chain links TRBV19 with TRBJ1-3; D is unclear. CDR1 LNHDA and CDR2 SQIVND come from the germline V gene (reference sequence). CDR3 length: 15 amino acids. Trimming pared 4 bases from V and 2 bases from J, leaving 12 bases between. The CDR3 spells CASSTTLAPGNTIYF. CDR3 DNA sequence: TGTGCCAGTAGTACGACCCTGGCCCCTGGAAACACCATATATTTT.